This T cell receptor beta chain was captured in a study of shared clonotypes between healthy human individuals. The input for sorted-subset replicate PCRs was 200 ng DNA, about 30,000 T cell genomes. Per the authors' pipeline: For the immunoSEQ data, sequences were junction-only without quality scores, so filtering differed. Profiled with immunoSEQ multiplex PCR; TCRdb holds only in-frame clones, not every one. The V and J calls and clone size were taken over from that table, and D and trimming were inferred from the DNA. The sample comprises about 110,000 clones, 68% of which are singletons, and approximately 23% rests with the top ten. The receptor was isolated from a woman aged 25 to 39 in good health. The sample taken for sequencing was memory CD8+ T cells sorted from blood. This sample's subset: CD45RO+ cells pooled with CCR7-negative TemRA cells.

Here the CDR3 DNA reads TGTGCCAGCAGCTTAGTATCCCTCGGGAATGAGCAGTTCTTC. This encodes CASSLVSLGNEQFF. J is TRBJ2-1 and V is TRBV7-8; D gene uncertain. Germline V CDR1 and CDR2: SGHVS, FQNEAQ. This CDR3 spans 14 amino acids. Deletions cut 1 base from V and 7 bases from J, with 11 bases between.